This TCR beta chain derives from a study of blood T cell repertoires in COVID-19. V lost 2 bases, J lost 8 bases, and 4 bases lay in between. The CDR3 totals 11 residues. Germline V gene data show CDR1 as MNHEY and CDR2 as SVGAGI. In the study's own analysis: Amplifying reference gene primers gave estimates of nucleated cell counts. Only in-frame clones appear in the TCRdb table, and some are missing; sequencing was by immunoSEQ multiplex PCR. Clone size and the V and J calls come from that table; the DNA yielded D and trimming. The sample lists 200,000 to 250,000 clones, 86% occurring once. Material for sequencing was peripheral blood. The sequence was collected from a man aged 25 to 45 who had recovered from COVID-19. The chain links TRBV6-5 to TRBJ1-3; no clear D gene. CDR3: CASSYVDTIYF. The CDR3 nucleotides are TGTGCCAGCAGTTACGTAGACACCATATATTTT.